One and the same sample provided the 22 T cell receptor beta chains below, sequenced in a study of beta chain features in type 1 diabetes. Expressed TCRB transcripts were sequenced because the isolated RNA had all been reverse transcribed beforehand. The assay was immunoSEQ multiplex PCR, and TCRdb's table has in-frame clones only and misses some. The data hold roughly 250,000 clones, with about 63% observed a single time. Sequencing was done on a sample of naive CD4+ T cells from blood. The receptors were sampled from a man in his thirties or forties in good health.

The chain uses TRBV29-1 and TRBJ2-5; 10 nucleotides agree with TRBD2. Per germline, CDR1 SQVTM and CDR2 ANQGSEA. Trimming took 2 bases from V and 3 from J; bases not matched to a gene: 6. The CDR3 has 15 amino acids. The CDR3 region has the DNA TGCAGCGTTGAACCGGAAGCGGGAGGGAAAGAGACCCAGTACTTC. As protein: CSVEPEAGGKETQYF. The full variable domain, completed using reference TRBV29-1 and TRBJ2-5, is SAVISQKPSRDICQRGTSLTIQCQVDSQVTMMFWYRQQPGQSLTLIATANQGSEATYESGFVIDKFPISRPNLTFSTLTVSNMSPEDSSIYLCSVEPEAGGKETQYFGPGTRLLVL.

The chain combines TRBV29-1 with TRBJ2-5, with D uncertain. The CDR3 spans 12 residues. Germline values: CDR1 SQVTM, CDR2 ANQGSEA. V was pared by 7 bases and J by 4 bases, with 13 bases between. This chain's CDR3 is CSAGPPLETQYF. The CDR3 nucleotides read TGCAGCGCCGGACCCCCGTTAGAGACCCAGTACTTC.

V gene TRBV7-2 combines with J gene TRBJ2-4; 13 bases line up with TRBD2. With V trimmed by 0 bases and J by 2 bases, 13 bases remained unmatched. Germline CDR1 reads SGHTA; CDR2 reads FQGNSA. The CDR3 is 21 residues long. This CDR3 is CASSLARTSGRVLDTKNIQYF. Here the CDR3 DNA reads TGTGCCAGCAGCTTAGCCAGGACTAGCGGGAGAGTCCTAGATACCAAAAACATTCAGTACTTC.

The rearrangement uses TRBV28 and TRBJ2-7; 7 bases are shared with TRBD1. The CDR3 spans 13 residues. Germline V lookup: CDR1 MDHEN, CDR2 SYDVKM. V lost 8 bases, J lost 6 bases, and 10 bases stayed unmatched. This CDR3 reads CASLSPTGSEQYF. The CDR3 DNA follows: TGTGCCAGCCTGTCCCCGACAGGGAGCGAGCAGTACTTC.

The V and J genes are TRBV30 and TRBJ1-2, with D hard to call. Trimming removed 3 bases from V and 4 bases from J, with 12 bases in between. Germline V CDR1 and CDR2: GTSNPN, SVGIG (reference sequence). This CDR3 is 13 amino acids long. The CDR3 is CAWSPDWSYGYTF. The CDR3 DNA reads TGTGCCTGGAGCCCGGACTGGTCCTATGGCTACACCTTC.

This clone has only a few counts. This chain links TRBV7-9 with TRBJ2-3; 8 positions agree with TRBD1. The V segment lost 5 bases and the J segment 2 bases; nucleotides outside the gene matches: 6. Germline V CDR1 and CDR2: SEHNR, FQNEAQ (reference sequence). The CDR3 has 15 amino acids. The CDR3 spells CASSPPGQATDTQYF. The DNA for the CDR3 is TGTGCCAGCAGCCCCCCGGGACAGGCCACAGATACGCAGTATTTT.

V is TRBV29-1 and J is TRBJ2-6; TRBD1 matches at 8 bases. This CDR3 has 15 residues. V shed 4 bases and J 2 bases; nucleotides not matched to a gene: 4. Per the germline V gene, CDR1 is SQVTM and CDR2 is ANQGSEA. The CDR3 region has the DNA TGCAGCGTTGGCCCAGGGGGCGCTGGGGCCAACGTCCTGACTTTC. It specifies CSVGPGGAGANVLTF.

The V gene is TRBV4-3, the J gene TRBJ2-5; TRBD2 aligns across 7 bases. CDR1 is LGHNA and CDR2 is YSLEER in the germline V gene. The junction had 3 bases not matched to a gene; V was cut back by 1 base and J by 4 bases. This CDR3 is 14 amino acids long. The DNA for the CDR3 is TGCGCCAGCAGCCAAGGCGGACTAGGAGAGACCCAGTACTTC. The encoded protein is CASSQGGLGETQYF.

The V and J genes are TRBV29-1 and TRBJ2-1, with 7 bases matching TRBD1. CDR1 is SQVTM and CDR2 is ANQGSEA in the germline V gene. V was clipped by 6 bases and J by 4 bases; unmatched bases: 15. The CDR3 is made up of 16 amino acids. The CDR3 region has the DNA TGCAGCGTGGCTAGGACAGGAAAAGGGAATTACAATGAGCAGTTCTTC. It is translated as CSVARTGKGNYNEQFF.

The CDR3 loop reads CASSFWTESSYEQYF. In DNA form, the CDR3 reads TGTGCCAGCAGCTTTTGGACAGAGAGCTCCTACGAGCAGTACTTC. The gene calls are TRBV7-6 and TRBJ2-7, with D maybe TRBD1 (6 bases). Trimming cost V 3 bases and J 0 bases, with 12 bases left between them. This CDR3 region has 15 residues. Germline CDR1 SGHVS, CDR2 FNYEAQ.

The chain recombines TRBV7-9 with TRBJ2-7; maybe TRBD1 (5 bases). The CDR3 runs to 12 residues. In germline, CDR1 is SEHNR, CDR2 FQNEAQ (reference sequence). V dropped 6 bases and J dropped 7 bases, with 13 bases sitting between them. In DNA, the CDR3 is TGTGCCAGCAGTACAGGTCTGGGGGAGCAGTACTTC. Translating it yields CASSTGLGEQYF.

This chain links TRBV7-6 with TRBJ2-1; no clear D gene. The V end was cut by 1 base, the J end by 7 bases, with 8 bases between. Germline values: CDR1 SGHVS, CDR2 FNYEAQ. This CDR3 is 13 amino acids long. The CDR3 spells CASSLGRLNEQFF. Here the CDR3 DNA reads TGTGCCAGCAGCTTAGGCAGGTTGAATGAGCAGTTCTTC.

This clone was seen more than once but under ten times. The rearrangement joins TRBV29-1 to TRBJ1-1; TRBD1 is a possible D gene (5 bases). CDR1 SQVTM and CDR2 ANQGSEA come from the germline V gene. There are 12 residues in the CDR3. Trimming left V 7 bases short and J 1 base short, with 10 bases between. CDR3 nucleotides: TGCAGCGGTGGGACGGGGAACACTGAAGCTTTCTTT. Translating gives CSGGTGNTEAFF.

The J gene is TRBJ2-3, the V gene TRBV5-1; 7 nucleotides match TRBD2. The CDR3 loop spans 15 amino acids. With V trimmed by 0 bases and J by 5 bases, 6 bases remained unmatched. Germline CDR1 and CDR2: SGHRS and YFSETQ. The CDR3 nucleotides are TGCGCCAGCAGCTTGGAGGGAGGGCCAATAGATACGCAGTATTTT. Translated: CASSLEGGPIDTQYF.

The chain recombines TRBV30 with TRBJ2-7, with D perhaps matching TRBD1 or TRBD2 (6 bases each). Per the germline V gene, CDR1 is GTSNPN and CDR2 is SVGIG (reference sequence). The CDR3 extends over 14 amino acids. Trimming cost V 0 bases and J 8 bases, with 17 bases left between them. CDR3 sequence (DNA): TGTGCCTGGAGTGTAAGGGGGGCAATTAGTAAGCAGTACTTC. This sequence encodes CAWSVRGAISKQYF.

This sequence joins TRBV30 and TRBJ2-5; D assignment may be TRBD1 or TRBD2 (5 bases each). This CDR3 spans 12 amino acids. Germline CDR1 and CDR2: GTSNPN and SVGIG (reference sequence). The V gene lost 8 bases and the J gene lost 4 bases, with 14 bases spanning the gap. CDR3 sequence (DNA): TGTGCCCTCGGACGGGACCGAGAGACCCAGTACTTC. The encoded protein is CALGRDRETQYF.

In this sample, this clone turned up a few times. The CDR3 is CAWSVSGPYNEQFF. DNA of the CDR3: TGTGCCTGGAGTGTCAGCGGGCCTTACAATGAGCAGTTCTTC. The chain is built from TRBV30 and TRBJ2-1, with TRBD2 as a possible D gene (6 bases). V lost 0 bases, J lost 4 bases, and 10 bases lay in between. Germline loops: CDR1 GTSNPN, CDR2 SVGIG (reference sequence). The CDR3 is 14 residues long.

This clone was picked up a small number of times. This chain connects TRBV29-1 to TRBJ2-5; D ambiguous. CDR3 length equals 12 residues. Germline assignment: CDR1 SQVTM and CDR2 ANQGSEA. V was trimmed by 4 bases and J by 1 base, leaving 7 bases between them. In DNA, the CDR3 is TGCAGCGTTGGGACGGTCCAAGAGACCCAGTACTTC. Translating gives CSVGTVQETQYF.

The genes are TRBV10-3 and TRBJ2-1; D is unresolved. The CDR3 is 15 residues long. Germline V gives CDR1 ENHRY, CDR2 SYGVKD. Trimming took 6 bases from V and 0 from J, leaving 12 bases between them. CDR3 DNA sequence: TGTGCCATCAGCCCTGATAAGTCCTCCTACAATGAGCAGTTCTTC. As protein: CAISPDKSSYNEQFF.

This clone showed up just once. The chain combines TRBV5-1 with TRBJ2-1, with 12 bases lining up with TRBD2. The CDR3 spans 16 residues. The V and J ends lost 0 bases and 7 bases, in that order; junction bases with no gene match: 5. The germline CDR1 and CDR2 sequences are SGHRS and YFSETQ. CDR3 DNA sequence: TGCGCCAGCAGCTTGGAACTAGCGGGAGGTTTTAATGAGCAGTTCTTC. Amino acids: CASSLELAGGFNEQFF.

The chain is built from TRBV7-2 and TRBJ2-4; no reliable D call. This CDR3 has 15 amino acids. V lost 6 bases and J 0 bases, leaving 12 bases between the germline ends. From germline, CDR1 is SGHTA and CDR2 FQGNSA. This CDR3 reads CASSYVQIAKNIQYF. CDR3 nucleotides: TGTGCCAGCAGTTATGTACAGATAGCCAAAAACATTCAGTACTTC.

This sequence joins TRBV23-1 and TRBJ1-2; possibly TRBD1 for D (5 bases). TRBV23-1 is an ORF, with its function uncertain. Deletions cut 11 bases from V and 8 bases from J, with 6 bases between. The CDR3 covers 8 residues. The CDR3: CAWGGYTF. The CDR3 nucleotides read TGCGCCTGGGGGGGCTACACCTTC.